What follows are 17 T cell receptor beta chains derived from one specimen sequenced in a study of cytomegalovirus exposure and HLA in healthy donors. PCR amplification relied on 60 Vbeta primers (plus 13 Jbeta primers). The repertoire was sequenced with immunoSEQ multiplex PCR; TCRdb's copy has only in-frame clones and lacks some. Of roughly 170,000 clones detected, about 83% appear once; the ten largest clones hold around 4.9%. Source material: PBMCs. These TCRs come from a girl aged 10 to 17 in good health and CMV-seropositive.

The chain has TRBV5-1 and TRBJ2-5, with TRBD1 as a possible D gene (5 bases). The J call may not be correct, given that the DNA end is closer to TRBJ2-7. Germline V CDR1 and CDR2: SGHRS, YFSETQ. There are 13 residues in the CDR3. CDR3 DNA sequence: TGCGCCAGCAGCTTGGGACAGTCCTACGAGCAGTACTTC. It codes for CASSLGQSYEQYF.

This CDR3 reads CASSQPGTGAYEQYF. The DNA for the CDR3 is TGTGCCAGCAGCCAGCCCGGGACAGGGGCCTACGAGCAGTACTTC. This chain uses TRBV14 with TRBJ2-7; 10 bases agree with TRBD1. The CDR3 is made up of 15 amino acids. Unmatched junction bases numbered 4, after V lost 3 bases and J lost 2 bases. The germline V gene encodes CDR1 SGHDN and CDR2 FVKESK.

The CDR3 coding sequence is TGTGCCAGCAGTGAAACGAGACAAATGAACACTGAAGCTTTCTTT. The encoded protein is CASSETRQMNTEAFF. The J gene is TRBJ1-1, the V gene TRBV6-1; the D is unclear. The CDR3 length is 15 residues. V was trimmed by 2 bases and J by 0 bases, leaving 10 bases between them. Germline lookup yields CDR1 MNHNS and CDR2 SASEGT.

The chain carries TRBV7-3 and TRBJ2-3; D unclear. From germline, CDR1 is SGHTA and CDR2 FQGTGA. Trimming took 0 bases from V and 4 from J, leaving 8 bases between them. The CDR3 has 14 residues. DNA of the CDR3: TGTGCCAGCAGCTTAACGCCTACTTCAGATACGCAGTATTTT. This sequence encodes CASSLTPTSDTQYF.

The chain uses TRBV2 and TRBJ1-1, with 7 bases identical to TRBD1. The germline V gene encodes CDR1 SNHLY and CDR2 FYNNEI. The CDR3 is made up of 13 amino acids. V lost 7 bases, J lost 1 base, and 3 bases stayed unmatched. CDR3 residues: CASKDRTNTEAFF. CDR3 nucleotide sequence: TGTGCCAGCAAGGACAGGACGAACACTGAAGCTTTCTTT.

The CDR3 protein is CASSLREGGSEQYF. Written as DNA, the CDR3 is TGCGCCAGCAGCTTGCGTGAGGGCGGCTCCGAGCAGTACTTC. This chain joins TRBV5-1 and TRBJ2-7, with a possible D match to TRBD2 (5 bases). Germline V lookup: CDR1 SGHRS, CDR2 YFSETQ. The CDR3 loop spans 14 amino acids. V shed 1 base and J shed 6 bases, with 14 bases lying between them.

V gene TRBV16 combines with J gene TRBJ1-6; D gene unclear. Germline V lookup: CDR1 KGHSY, CDR2 FQNENV. The CDR3 is made up of 15 amino acids. V was pared by 0 bases and J by 10 bases, with 13 bases between. This chain's CDR3 is CASSQSRTGSSPLHF. CDR3 sequence (DNA): TGTGCCAGCAGCCAATCCCGAACCGGTTCGTCACCCCTCCACTTT.

The chain is built from TRBV7-9 and TRBJ1-1; 12 bases align to TRBD1. Germline assignment: CDR1 SEHNR and CDR2 FQNEAQ (reference sequence). The trim removed 8 bases at V and 1 base at J, leaving 5 bases unmatched. This CDR3 has 15 residues. In nucleotides, the CDR3 is TGTGCCAGCTCCGGGGACAGGGGGCGGAACACTGAAGCTTTCTTT. Translating gives CASSGDRGRNTEAFF. Full variable domain (remainder filled in from reference TRBV7-9 and TRBJ1-1): DTGVSQNPRHKITKRGQNVTFRCDPISEHNRLYWYRQTLGQGPEFLTYFQNEAQLEKSRLLSDRFSAERPKGSFSTLEIQRTEQGDSAMYLCASSGDRGRNTEAFFGQGTRLTVV.

This clone came up a few times. V is TRBV20-1 and J is TRBJ2-7; the D gene is possibly TRBD2 (6 bases). The CDR3 is made up of 11 amino acids. CDR1 is DFQATT and CDR2 is SNEGSKA in the germline V gene (reference sequence). V lost 8 bases and J lost 0, with 8 bases in between. CDR3 loop: CSSGDSYEQYF. The DNA for the CDR3 is TGCAGTTCGGGGGACTCCTACGAGCAGTACTTC.

The V gene is TRBV5-6, the J gene TRBJ2-7; 10 nucleotides align to TRBD1. The CDR3 runs 14 residues. The V and J ends lost 2 bases and 6 bases, in that order; junction bases with no gene match: 5. CDR1 is SGHDT, CDR2 YYEEEE, per germline. As DNA, the CDR3 is TGTGCCAGCAGCTTCTGGGACAGGGGATCCGAGCAGTACTTC. It specifies CASSFWDRGSEQYF.

This chain links TRBV11-2 with TRBJ2-7; D possibly corresponds to TRBD1 (6 bases). The ends were cut back, 2 bases at V and 0 bases at J, with 14 bases in the middle. The V gene's germline CDR1 is SGHAT and CDR2 FQNNGV. The CDR3 sequence is 16 residues long. CDR3 amino acids: CASSLKGGHSSYEQYF. CDR3 DNA: TGTGCCAGCAGCTTAAAAGGGGGACATAGCTCCTACGAGCAGTACTTC.

The chain has TRBV5-1 and TRBJ1-1, with 8 positions matching TRBD1. CDR1 and CDR2 from the germline V gene are SGHRS and YFSETQ. The CDR3 is 14 amino acids. Trimming removed 3 bases from V and 9 bases from J; junction bases left unmatched: 10. CDR3 coding DNA: TGCGCCAGCAGCTACCGACAGGGGAACGATCAAGCTTTCTTT. It is translated as CASSYRQGNDQAFF. Looking up the rest from reference TRBV5-1 and TRBJ1-1 gives the full variable domain: KAGVTQTPRYLIKTRGQQVTLSCSPISGHRSVSWYQQTPGQGLQFLFEYFSETQRNKGNFPGRFSGRQFSNSRSEMNVSTLELGDSALYLCASSYRQGNDQAFFGQGTRLTVV.

This clone was picked up a small number of times. The chain couples TRBV11-2 to TRBJ2-6; a weak D match, TRBD2 (7 bases). In germline, CDR1 is SGHAT, CDR2 FQNNGV. Between the trimmed V and J ends, which lost 6 bases and 2 bases, there was a span of 11 bases. This CDR3 region has 15 residues. Here the CDR3 DNA reads TGTGCCAGCAGTCTAGGGGGGGCTGGGGCCAACGTCCTGACTTTC. It translates to CASSLGGAGANVLTF.

V and J are TRBV6-5 and TRBJ1-1; 10 bases are shared with TRBD1. Looked up from germline, CDR1 is MNHEY and CDR2 is SVGAGI. This CDR3 is built from 12 residues. J was trimmed by 8 bases and V by 9 bases; bases with no gene match: 6. The CDR3 sequence: CASRQGAREAFF. The CDR3, as DNA: TGTGCCAGTCGACAGGGGGCGCGGGAAGCTTTCTTT.

For this clone: The germline gene is not matched at one end of the junction; a read error may be the cause. The genes are TRBV5-1 and TRBJ1-2; no definite D call. This CDR3 has 11 residues. Germline CDR1 reads SGHRS; CDR2 reads YFSETQ. In DNA, the CDR3 is TGCGCCAGCAGTAACGGCCGGAGCAGCAACTTC. Its protein is CASSNGRSSNF.

This clone was counted once. This chain joins TRBV2 and TRBJ2-7; 7 positions match TRBD2. CDR1 and CDR2 (germline): SNHLY, FYNNEI. J lost 4 bases, V lost 3 bases, and 12 bases had no gene match. CDR3 length equals 16 residues. The DNA for the CDR3 is TGTGCCAGCAGTGATGAGGAGGGAGGGGTGTTATACGAGCAGTACTTC. Its protein product is CASSDEEGGVLYEQYF.

The CDR3 is CASSRAGLYQETQYF. The CDR3 DNA sequence: TGCGCCAGCAGCCGCGCGGGGCTCTACCAAGAGACCCAGTACTTC. The chain employs TRBV4-1 and TRBJ2-5; possible D gene TRBD2, 6 bases. V gave up 4 bases and J gave up 0 bases, with 12 bases separating them. Germline-derived CDR1 and CDR2 are MGHRA and YSYEKL. The CDR3 totals 15 residues.